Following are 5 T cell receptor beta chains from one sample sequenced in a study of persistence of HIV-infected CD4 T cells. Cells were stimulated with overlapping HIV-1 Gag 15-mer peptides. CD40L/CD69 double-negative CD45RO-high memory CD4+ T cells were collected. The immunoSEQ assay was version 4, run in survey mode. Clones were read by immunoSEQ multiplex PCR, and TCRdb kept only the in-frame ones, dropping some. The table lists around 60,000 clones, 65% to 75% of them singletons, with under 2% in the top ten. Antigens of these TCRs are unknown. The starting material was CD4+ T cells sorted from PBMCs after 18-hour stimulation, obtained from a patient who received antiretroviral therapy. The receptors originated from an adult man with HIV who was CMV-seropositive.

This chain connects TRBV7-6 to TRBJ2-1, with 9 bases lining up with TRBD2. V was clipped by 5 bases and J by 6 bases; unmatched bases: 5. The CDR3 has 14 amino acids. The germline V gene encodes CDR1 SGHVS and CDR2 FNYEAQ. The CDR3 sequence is CASSMGLAGNEQFF. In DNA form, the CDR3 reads TGTGCCAGCAGCATGGGACTAGCTGGCAATGAGCAGTTCTTC.

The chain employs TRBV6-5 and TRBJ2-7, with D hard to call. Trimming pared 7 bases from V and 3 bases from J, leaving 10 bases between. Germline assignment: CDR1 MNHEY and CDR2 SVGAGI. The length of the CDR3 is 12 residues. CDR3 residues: CASIAPHYEQYF. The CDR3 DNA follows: TGTGCCAGCATCGCCCCCCACTACGAGCAGTACTTC.

The CDR3 sequence is CAISEVGTGGKSGSYEQYF. The CDR3 DNA is TGTGCCATCAGTGAGGTGGGGACAGGGGGCAAAAGTGGGTCCTACGAGCAGTACTTC. The rearrangement links TRBV10-3 to TRBJ2-7; 12 bases match TRBD1. V shed 2 bases, J shed 1 base, and the junction held 12 bases outside the gene matches. The germline V gene encodes CDR1 ENHRY and CDR2 SYGVKD. This CDR3 has 19 amino acids.

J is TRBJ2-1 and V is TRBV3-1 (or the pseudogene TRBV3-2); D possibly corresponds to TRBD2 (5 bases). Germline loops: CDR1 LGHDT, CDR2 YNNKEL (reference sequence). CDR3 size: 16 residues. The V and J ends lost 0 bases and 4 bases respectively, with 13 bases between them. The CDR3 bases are TGTGCCAGCAGCCAAGACGGGGTGCCGGGATACAATGAGCAGTTCTTC. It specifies CASSQDGVPGYNEQFF.

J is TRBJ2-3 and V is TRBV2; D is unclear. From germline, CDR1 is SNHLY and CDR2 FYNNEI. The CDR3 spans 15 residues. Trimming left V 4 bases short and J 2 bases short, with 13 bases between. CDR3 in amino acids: CASSALRLDTDTQYF. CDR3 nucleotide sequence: TGTGCCAGCAGTGCTCTCCGGTTAGACACAGATACGCAGTATTTT.